These T cell receptor beta chains were read from a single sample in a study of shared T cell receptors in the human thymus. TCRdb keeps only in-frame clones here, not all; method: immunoSEQ multiplex PCR. The profile shows more than 300,000 clones, over 90% of them singletons. Sequenced input: thymocytes. The receptors here all came from a human donor. Both conserved end residues are part of each CDR3. A D gene is named only where the DNA matches it firmly. Clone size is not always given. Where it is, it says once, few, many or a class for expanded clones.

>16|TRBV5-4|NA|TRBD2|TRBJ2-2
TGTGCCAGCAGCGGGGGACTAGCGGAAAGGGGCGGGGAGCTGTTTTTT
CASSGGLAERGGELFF
>22|TRBV2|NA|NA|TRBJ1-5
TGTGCCAGCAGTGAAGTTAAGCCCGGGTCCCGCGCGGACAGAGTAAGCAATCAGCCCCAGCATTTT
CASSEVKPGSRADRVSNQPQHF
>13|TRBV30|NA|NA|TRBJ2-7
TGTGCCTGGAGAGGTCTACCTTTAGGCGAGCAGTACTTC
CAWRGLPLGEQYF
>13|TRBV7-9|NA|NA|TRBJ1-2
TGTGCCCTTGTTGGGAGTTTAAACTATGGCTACACCTTC
CALVGSLNYGYTF
>20|TRBV5-1|NA|NA|TRBJ2-7
TGCGCCAGCAGCTTGGTATTCCAGGGGCAGGGGCTGAATAAACGCTACGAGCAGTACTTC
CASSLVFQGQGLNKRYEQYF
>16|TRBV10-1|NA|NA|TRBJ2-1
TGCGCCAGCAGTGAGGGGGCGGGGTGGGCATACAATGAGCAGTTCTTC
CASSEGAGWAYNEQFF
>13|TRBV30|NA|NA|TRBJ2-1
TGTGCCTGGAGGCAGCGAAGCGTTAATGAGCAGTTCTTC
CAWRQRSVNEQFF
>14|TRBV30|NA|NA|TRBJ2-3
TGTGCCTGGAGCGGGCTGCTTAACACAGATACGCAGTATTTT
CAWSGLLNTDTQYF
>19|TRBV19|NA|TRBD1|TRBJ1-1
TGTGCCAGTACCAACTACCCCCGGGGACAGGGGGCAGGGAACACTGAAGCTTTCTTT
CASTNYPRGQGAGNTEAFF
>17|TRBV5-4|once|NA|TRBJ1-1
TGTGCCAGCAGCTTATTACAGGAGGCAGGGTTAAACACTGAAGCTTTCTTT
CASSLLQEAGLNTEAFF
>18|TRBV7-6|NA|NA|TRBJ1-6
TGTGCCAGCAGCTTAGCTTCAGGGACAAGCTCCTATAATTCACCCCTCCACTTT
CASSLASGTSSYNSPLHF
>14|TRBV10-3|NA|TRBD2|TRBJ2-7
TGTGCCATCAGGCGACTAGCGGGGAGCCACGAGCAGTACTTC
CAIRRLAGSHEQYF
>18|TRBV7-6|NA|NA|TRBJ2-5
TGTGCCAGCAGCTTAGCGGGGGGAAGGGGGCGCCCCCGGGAGACCCAGTACTTC
CASSLAGGRGRPRETQYF
>18|TRBV5-1|NA|TRBD2|TRBJ2-1
TGCGCCAGCAGCCTAGGGACTAGCGGGAGTGTCAGGAGGGGTGAGCAGTTCTTC
CASSLGTSGSVRRGEQFF
>18|TRBV10-3|once|TRBD2|TRBJ2-7
TGTGCCATCAGTGAGCCGGCGGTCGGGGCTAGCGGGATCGGGGAGCAGTACTTC
CAISEPAVGASGIGEQYF
>15|TRBV28|NA|TRBD2|TRBJ2-1
TGTGCCAGCACCCCAGCGGGAGGCCCCTACAATGAGCAGTTCTTC
CASTPAGGPYNEQFF
>12|TRBV12-5|NA|NA|TRBJ1-1
TGTGCTAGTAAGGGTCAACTCGCTGAAGCTTTCTTT
CASKGQLAEAFF
>15|TRBV28|NA|NA|TRBJ1-1
TGTGCCAGCAGTGCCCCACGAAGGGCGAACACTGAAGCTTTCTTT
CASSAPRRANTEAFF
>18|TRBV12-5|NA|NA|TRBJ2-3
TGTGCTAGTGGTTTGGTACCCGCGAGCGGACCCAGCACAGATACGCAGTATTTT
CASGLVPASGPSTDTQYF
>20|TRBV21-1|NA|NA|TRBJ2-3
TGTGCCAGCAACCCAAACCTGGGGGAGAAAGGGACAGCTAGCACAGATACGCAGTATTTT
CASNPNLGEKGTASTDTQYF
>15|TRBV7-2|NA|TRBD1|TRBJ2-5
TGTGCCAGCAGCACCGGGACAGGGAAACAAGAGACCCAGTACTTC
CASSTGTGKQETQYF
>16|TRBV9|NA|TRBD1|TRBJ2-1
TGTGCCAGCAGCCCGAGAGGAGGACAGGACCACAATGAGCAGTTCTTC
CASSPRGGQDHNEQFF
>14|TRBV6-1|once|NA|TRBJ2-2
TGTGCCAGCAGTTATAATGTGTGGGTCGGGGAGCTGTTTTTT
CASSYNVWVGELFF